This T cell receptor (beta chain) originates from a study of T-cell reconstitution after alpha-beta-depleted transplantation in children. The library targeted TCRbeta and was prepared with unique molecular identifiers. One entry per CDR3 protein, called by TCRdb with MiXCR from the PCR reads. The sample shows 200,000 to 250,000 distinct CDR3 sequences, 6.5% to 10% of them seen only once. Study results and limitations: Several hundred expanded graft clones reportedly were the source of alpha-beta T cells about two months after transplant. T-cell counts and diversity were attributed mostly to newly produced T cells one year after transplant.

The V end was cut by 1 base, the J end by 1 base, with 7 bases between. This CDR3 region has 14 residues. This clonotype has at least ten counts. Its target is not known. The rearrangement joins TRBV12-3 or TRBV12-4 to TRBJ1-1, with a weak D call TRBD1 (5 bases). This specimen was PBMCs, mostly from graft donor cells, taken 180 days after TCRalphabeta/CD19-depleted stem cell transplant. This TCR was sampled from a male patient aged 10 to 17 who had a stem cell transplant for acute lymphoblastic leukemia, so the T cells may come from the graft donor. The CDR3 DNA follows: TGTGCCAGCAGTTTAGGACAGAGGAACACTGAAGCTTTCTTT. It encodes CASSLGQRNTEAFF.